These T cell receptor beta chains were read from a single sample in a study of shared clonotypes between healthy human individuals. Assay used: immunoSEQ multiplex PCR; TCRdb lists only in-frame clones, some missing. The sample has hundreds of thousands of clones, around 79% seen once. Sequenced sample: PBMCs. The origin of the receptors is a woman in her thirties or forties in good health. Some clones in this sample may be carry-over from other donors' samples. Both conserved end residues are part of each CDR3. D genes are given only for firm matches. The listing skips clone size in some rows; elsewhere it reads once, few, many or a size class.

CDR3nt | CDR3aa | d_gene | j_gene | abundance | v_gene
TGTGCCAGCAGTTTCCGGGACAGCAATTCACCCCTCCACTTT | CASSFRDSNSPLHF | TRBD1 | TRBJ1-6 | - | TRBV28
TGTGCCACCAGCGCGACAGGGGGAAACACCATATATTTT | CATSATGGNTIYF | TRBD1 | TRBJ1-3 | - | TRBV15
TGTGCCAGCAGCCCCGACCTCAGCGGGAGCGGAGAGACCCAGTACTTC | CASSPDLSGSGETQYF | TRBD2 | TRBJ2-5 | - | TRBV7-8
TGCGCCAGCAGCCAAGGAGGGCGGTCCGGGGAGCTGTTTTTT | CASSQGGRSGELFF | - | TRBJ2-2 | - | TRBV4-3
TGTGCCAGTAGTTCCGGGACAGGCGGCACAGATACGCAGTATTTT | CASSSGTGGTDTQYF | TRBD1 | TRBJ2-3 | - | TRBV19
TGTGCCAGCAGCTTAGCGGGACGCTACGAGCAGTACTTC | CASSLAGRYEQYF | - | TRBJ2-7 | many | TRBV7-3
TGCGCCAGCAGCCAGGGACAGGGGGCGTTCACTGAAGCTTTCTTT | CASSQGQGAFTEAFF | TRBD1 | TRBJ1-1 | many | TRBV4-1
TGTGCCAGCAGCCACAAGGGGACAGTCGGTCAGCCCCAGCATTTT | CASSHKGTVGQPQHF | TRBD1 | TRBJ1-5 | - | TRBV5-6
TGCGCCAGCAGCTTGATGAGCGCTCAAGAGACCCAGTACTTC | CASSLMSAQETQYF | - | TRBJ2-5 | - | TRBV5-1
TGTGCCAGTAGTTTAGCTAACACCGGGGAGCTGTTTTTT | CASSLANTGELFF | - | TRBJ2-2 | many | TRBV19
TGTGCCAGCAGCCCCCTAGCTTTTGAGCAGTTCTTC | CASSPLAFEQFF | - | TRBJ2-1 | - | TRBV7-8
TGTGCCACCAGCAGAGGGGACAGGGGGGGACTCACAGATACGCAGTATTTT | CATSRGDRGGLTDTQYF | TRBD1 | TRBJ2-3 | - | TRBV15
TGTGCCAGCAGTTCGGGACTAGCGGGAGCGGTAGAGCAGTACTTC | CASSSGLAGAVEQYF | TRBD2 | TRBJ2-7 | - | TRBV6-4
TGTGCCTGGAGCAGACTAGCGGGTGTCTACGAGCAGTACTTC | CAWSRLAGVYEQYF | TRBD2 | TRBJ2-7 | - | TRBV30
TGTGCCAGCAGTTTAACAGGACTAGCCTCCTACGAGCAGTACTTC | CASSLTGLASYEQYF | TRBD2 | TRBJ2-7 | - | TRBV27
TGTGCCTGGATAGGACAGCCGAACACTGAAGCTTTCTTT | CAWIGQPNTEAFF | - | TRBJ1-1 | - | TRBV30
TGTGCCAGTAGTATAGTACCGGACAGCAACACTGAAGCTTTCTTT | CASSIVPDSNTEAFF | - | TRBJ1-1 | once | TRBV19
TGTGCCAGTAGATATACAGGGGACAATCAGCCCCAGCATTTT | CASRYTGDNQPQHF | TRBD1 | TRBJ1-5 | few | TRBV19
TGTGCCAGCAATCGTTGGACCGGGGAGCTGTTTTTT | CASNRWTGELFF | - | TRBJ2-2 | - | TRBV28
TGTGCCAGTAGTATTCAGATTCTGGGCACTGAAGCTTTCTTT | CASSIQILGTEAFF | - | TRBJ1-1 | - | TRBV19
TGTGCCAGCAGTACAAGGACAGCCTCGAATGAAAAACTGTTTTTT | CASSTRTASNEKLFF | - | TRBJ1-4 | - | TRBV28
TGTGCCAGCAGCTTCGGACAGGGGGCGAATGGCTACACCTTC | CASSFGQGANGYTF | TRBD1 | TRBJ1-2 | - | TRBV5-6
TGTGCCAGCAGCGTTGGGAGCGGGAGAGGCGAGCAGTACTTC | CASSVGSGRGEQYF | TRBD2 | TRBJ2-7 | - | TRBV9
TGTGCCAGCAGTGAACAGAGCAATCAGCCCCAGCATTTT | CASSEQSNQPQHF | - | TRBJ1-5 | - | TRBV6-1
TGTGCCAGCAGCCTCCGGACAGGGCCCACAGATACGCAGTATTTT | CASSLRTGPTDTQYF | TRBD1 | TRBJ2-3 | - | TRBV5-4
TGTGCCAGCAACCCCGGACAGGGGGTTTCGGGTGAGCAGTACTTC | CASNPGQGVSGEQYF | TRBD1 | TRBJ2-7 | - | TRBV28
TGTGCCAGCAGCCAAGACGGGGCTGGGAGCACAGATACGCAGTATTTT | CASSQDGAGSTDTQYF | - | TRBJ2-3 | once | TRBV4-2
TGCGCCAGCAGCTTGTACGGGGGAGAAGGCACCGGGGAGCTGTTTTTT | CASSLYGGEGTGELFF | - | TRBJ2-2 | - | TRBV5-1
TGCAGCGTAGAGGGGGGGCTGAACACTGAAGCTTTCTTT | CSVEGGLNTEAFF | - | TRBJ1-1 | - | TRBV29-1
TGTGCCAGCTCACCAGGGCAGGGGAGGAACACTGAAGCTTTCTTT | CASSPGQGRNTEAFF | - | TRBJ1-1 | - | TRBV18
TGTGCCAGCAGTGCGGGAAGCGGGGAGCTGTTTTTT | CASSAGSGELFF | - | TRBJ2-2 | - | TRBV27
TGTGCCAGCAGCCCGGCACCTAGCGAGAACACCTACGAGCAGTACTTC | CASSPAPSENTYEQYF | - | TRBJ2-7 | - | TRBV11-2
TGTGCCAGCAGCTTAGTCCTAGCGGGGTACAATGAGCAGTTCTTC | CASSLVLAGYNEQFF | TRBD2 | TRBJ2-1 | - | TRBV7-9
TGCGCCAGCAGCCTGCCTCGGGGAGGGAATTCCTACGAGCAGTACTTC | CASSLPRGGNSYEQYF | TRBD2 | TRBJ2-7 | - | TRBV5-1
TGTGCCAGCAGTGATTTGGGGACTAGCCCCTACACCTTC | CASSDLGTSPYTF | - | TRBJ1-2 | - | TRBV2
TGTGCCAGCAGCGCCGGACTGTTATCCTACGAGCAGTACTTC | CASSAGLLSYEQYF | - | TRBJ2-7 | - | TRBV11-2
TGTGCCATCAGTCAGGGGGTTCGCACAGATACGCAGTATTTT | CAISQGVRTDTQYF | TRBD1 | TRBJ2-3 | - | TRBV10-3
TGCGCCAGCAGCTTGGGGACAAGCACAGATACGCAGTATTTT | CASSLGTSTDTQYF | - | TRBJ2-3 | - | TRBV5-1
TGTGCCAGCAGCTGGGGCTTGAGCCACAGCACAGATACGCAGTATTTT | CASSWGLSHSTDTQYF | - | TRBJ2-3 | - | TRBV7-9
TGTGCCACCAGAGACGGGAGTTACAATGAGCAGTTCTTC | CATRDGSYNEQFF | - | TRBJ2-1 | - | TRBV15
TGTGCCAGCAGGTTACGGGAAGACGAGCAGTACTTC | CASRLREDEQYF | - | TRBJ2-7 | - | TRBV28
TGCGCCAGCAGCCGGCGGGTGGACTCAGATACGCAGTATTTT | CASSRRVDSDTQYF | - | TRBJ2-3 | - | TRBV4-1
TGTGCCAGCAGCTTAAGGGCGGGATCCCAACGTTACGAGCAGTACTTC | CASSLRAGSQRYEQYF | - | TRBJ2-7 | - | TRBV7-2
TGTGCCAGCAAAACAGGAACCAAACAAGAGACCCAGTACTTC | CASKTGTKQETQYF | - | TRBJ2-5 | - | TRBV2
TGTGCCAGCAGATCTATTCGCGGGAGGGGAGAGACCCAGTACTTC | CASRSIRGRGETQYF | TRBD2 | TRBJ2-5 | - | TRBV11-2
TGTGCCATCGCGGATCCTCTCGACAATGAGCAGTTCTTC | CAIADPLDNEQFF | - | TRBJ2-1 | - | TRBV10-3
TGTGCCAGCAGCCCACTGGGGGGTACCGGGGAGCTGTTTTTT | CASSPLGGTGELFF | - | TRBJ2-2 | - | TRBV7-3
TGTGCCAGCAGTCCCCGTCTAAACAATGAGCAGTTCTTC | CASSPRLNNEQFF | - | TRBJ2-1 | - | TRBV27
TGTGCCTGGAAAGGGAATAATTCACCCCTCCACTTT | CAWKGNNSPLHF | - | TRBJ1-6 | - | TRBV30
TGCGCCAGCAGCCCCTGGGTGCGAACTCAAGAGACCCAGTACTTC | CASSPWVRTQETQYF | - | TRBJ2-5 | few | TRBV4-3
TGTGCTAGCAGCGAAACCAGGGGGGGTTTGGAGACCCAGTACTTC | CASSETRGGLETQYF | - | TRBJ2-5 | - | TRBV7-7
TGTGCCAGCAGCAAAGATGGACAGGGGGCCCTACCCGAAAAACTGTTTTTT | CASSKDGQGALPEKLFF | - | TRBJ1-4 | few | TRBV21-1
TGCAGCGTTTACGGTGGGGGGAGCTCTGGAAACACCATATATTTT | CSVYGGGSSGNTIYF | - | TRBJ1-3 | - | TRBV29-1
TGTGCCATCAGTGATTGGCTAGCGGGAAACGAGCAGTACTTC | CAISDWLAGNEQYF | TRBD2 | TRBJ2-7 | - | TRBV10-3
TGCGCCAGCGCGATGGTGACGACTAGCACAGATACGCAGTATTTT | CASAMVTTSTDTQYF | - | TRBJ2-3 | - | TRBV5-1
TGTGCCAGCAGTGAGGCTAGCGGGAGTTACAATGAGCAGTTCTTC | CASSEASGSYNEQFF | TRBD2 | TRBJ2-1 | - | TRBV6-4
TGTGCCAGCAGTCGCGACGGACCCACCTACAATGAGCAGTTCTTC | CASSRDGPTYNEQFF | - | TRBJ2-1 | - | TRBV27
TGTGCCAGCAGCCGAAGCCAGGGAGATGAGCAGTTCTTC | CASSRSQGDEQFF | - | TRBJ2-1 | few | TRBV7-6
TGTGCCAGCAGCAAACTGCGGGAGGAGGTCGGGGAGCTGTTTTTT | CASSKLREEVGELFF | TRBD2 | TRBJ2-2 | - | TRBV7-9
TGTGCCAGCAGCAGGACTAGCGGGGGCGTTAACAATGAGCAGTTCTTC | CASSRTSGGVNNEQFF | TRBD2 | TRBJ2-1 | once | TRBV5-4